These 7 T cell receptor beta chains came from one sample sequenced in a study of blood T cell repertoires in COVID-19. The protocol was immunoSEQ multiplex PCR, while the TCRdb copy is restricted to in-frame clones and leaves out a portion. In the table there are approximately 250,000 clones, about 87% of which are singletons. What was sequenced was PBMCs or T cells enriched from blood (not recorded which). All receptors derive from a woman in her forties who had been exposed to COVID-19.

This chain joins TRBV5-6 and TRBJ1-2, with 8 nucleotides matching TRBD1. This CDR3 contains 18 residues. Per the germline V gene, CDR1 is SGHDT and CDR2 is YYEEEE. Germline trimming cut 0 bases from V and 1 base from J; bases unmatched to any gene: 11. In nucleotides, the CDR3 is TGTGCCAGCAGCTTGGACCCGGGACAGGACCTGCTTAACTATGGCTACACCTTC. Translation: CASSLDPGQDLLNYGYTF.

The chain combines TRBV11-2 with TRBJ2-1, with unresolved D. Trimming shortened V by 4 bases and J by 9 bases, and 4 bases separated the two germline ends. The CDR3 length is 10 residues. Per the germline V gene, CDR1 is SGHAT and CDR2 is FQNNGV. The CDR3 DNA is TGTGCCAGCAGCTCCAGTGAGCAGTTCTTC. Translated: CASSSSEQFF.

The rearrangement links TRBV12-3 or TRBV12-4 to TRBJ1-2; D call uncertain. The CDR3 contains 9 residues. V was clipped by 3 bases and J by 14 bases, with 7 bases between them. CDR3 sequence: CASSFSRTF. As DNA, the CDR3 is TGTGCCAGCAGTTTCTCGCGAACCTTC.

This clone is a singleton in its sample. This chain uses TRBV18 with TRBJ2-7; weak D call: TRBD1 (7 bases). This CDR3 comprises 15 residues. Germline V lookup: CDR1 KGHSH, CDR2 LQKENI. Trimming left V 3 bases short and J 7 bases short, with 19 bases between. CDR3 loop: CASSPGGTEEREQYF. The CDR3 bases are TGTGCCAGCTCACCGGGCGGGACAGAGGAGAGGGAGCAGTACTTC.

This chain joins TRBV7-9 and TRBJ2-5; 7 nucleotides agree with TRBD2. The V and J ends lost 2 bases and 4 bases, in that order; junction bases with no gene match: 1. The CDR3 loop spans 13 amino acids. Germline values: CDR1 SEHNR, CDR2 FQNEAQ (reference sequence). CDR3 in DNA: TGTGCCAGCAGCTTACGCGGGGGAGAGACCCAGTACTTC. Protein product: CASSLRGGETQYF.

There are a few counts of this clone. CDR3 residues: CASSFLANTDTQYF. The CDR3 DNA sequence: TGTGCCAGCAGCTTCTTAGCTAACACAGATACGCAGTATTTT. This chain joins TRBV7-9 and TRBJ2-3; D call uncertain. V shed 3 bases and J shed 2 bases, with 9 bases lying between them. This CDR3 spans 14 amino acids. CDR1 is SEHNR and CDR2 is FQNEAQ in the germline V gene (reference sequence).

V is TRBV28 and J is TRBJ2-4, with TRBD1 matching 7 bases. The CDR3 extends over 15 amino acids. The V and J ends lost 0 bases and 1 base, in that order; junction bases with no gene match: 0. CDR1 is MDHEN and CDR2 is SYDVKM in the germline V gene. CDR3 sequence: CASSLWDRAKNIQYF. The CDR3, as DNA: TGTGCCAGCAGTTTATGGGACAGGGCCAAAAACATTCAGTACTTC.